The 2 T cell receptor beta chains presented below share a single source sample, sequenced in a study of neoadjuvant anti-PD-1 for oral cavity cancer. TCRdb's table, derived via immunoSEQ multiplex PCR, lists solely in-frame clones and lacks some. The table has roughly 67,000 clones, approximately 82% seen once. The starting material was PBMCs, obtained before nivolumab (anti-PD-1) treatment. The receptors originated from a person aged 35-79 years with oral cavity squamous cell carcinoma.

The rearrangement joins TRBV10-3 to TRBJ2-1, with 7 nucleotides matching TRBD2. With V trimmed by 6 bases and J by 0 bases, 8 bases remained unmatched. The CDR3 runs to 16 residues. Germline V lookup: CDR1 ENHRY, CDR2 SYGVKD. The DNA for the CDR3 is TGTGCCATCAGGGATTCTAAGCGGGACTCCTACAATGAGCAGTTCTTC. Its translation is CAIRDSKRDSYNEQFF.

The gene calls are TRBV30 and TRBJ1-1; D not certain. Germline V gives CDR1 GTSNPN, CDR2 SVGIG (reference sequence). V was cut by 4 bases and J by 6 bases, with 15 bases left in between. The CDR3 has 13 residues. CDR3 DNA: TGTGCCTGGACCCCCGGGGAAGGCGCTGAAGCTTTCTTT. Amino acids: CAWTPGEGAEAFF.